This T cell receptor beta chain was retrieved from a study of cytomegalovirus exposure and HLA in healthy donors. Across the study: The same platform as the approximately 670 first-cohort repertoires was used for the 100 to 150 validation repertoires, a later analysis reported. Study results and caveats: It was found in a later analysis that first-cohort TCR clusters tended to co-occur in the 120 validation repertoires. Cytomegalovirus-associated status was assigned to approximately 160 TCR beta chains. Reports credit the classifier with highly specific, highly sensitive diagnosis of cytomegalovirus status.

In regard to this clone: Its target is not known.

The protocol was immunoSEQ multiplex PCR, while the TCRdb copy is restricted to in-frame clones and leaves out a portion. Among about 110,000 clones listed, 95% were seen once. The sequencing sample was made of PBMCs. The sequence came from a woman under 30 in good health and CMV-seronegative.

CDR3 amino acids: CAWSGQKGLAGGLNEQYF. The CDR3 DNA reads TGTGCCTGGAGTGGGCAAAAGGGACTAGCGGGGGGGCTGAACGAGCAGTACTTC. The J gene is TRBJ2-7, the V gene TRBV30; 16 positions match TRBD2. CDR3 length equals 18 residues. The V segment lost 1 base and the J segment 5 bases; nucleotides outside the gene matches: 11. The germline CDR1 and CDR2 sequences are GTSNPN and SVGIG (reference sequence). Combining the CDR3 with reference TRBV30 and TRBJ2-7 gives the whole variable domain SQTIHQWPATLVQPVGSPLSLECTVEGTSNPNLYWYRQAAGRGLQLLFYSVGIGQISSEVPQNLSASRPQDRQFILSSKKLLLSDSGFYLCAWSGQKGLAGGLNEQYFGPGTRLTVT.